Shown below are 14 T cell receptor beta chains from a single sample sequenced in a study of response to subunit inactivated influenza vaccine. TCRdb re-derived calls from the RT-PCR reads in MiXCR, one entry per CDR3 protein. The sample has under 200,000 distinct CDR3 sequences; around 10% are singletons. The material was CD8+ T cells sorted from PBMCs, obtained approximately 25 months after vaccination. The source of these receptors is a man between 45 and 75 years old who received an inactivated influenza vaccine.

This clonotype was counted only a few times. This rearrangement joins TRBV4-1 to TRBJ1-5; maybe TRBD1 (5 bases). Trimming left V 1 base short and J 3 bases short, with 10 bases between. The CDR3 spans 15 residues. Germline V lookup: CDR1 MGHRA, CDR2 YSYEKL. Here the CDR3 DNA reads TGCGCCAGCAGCCAAGGTTTAGGGGACAATCAGCCCCAGCATTTT. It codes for CASSQGLGDNQPQHF.

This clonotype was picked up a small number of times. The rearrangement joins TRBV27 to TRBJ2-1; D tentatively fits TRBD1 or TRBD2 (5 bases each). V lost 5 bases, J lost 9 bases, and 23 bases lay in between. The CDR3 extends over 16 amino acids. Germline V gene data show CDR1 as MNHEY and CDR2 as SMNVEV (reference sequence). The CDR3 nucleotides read TGTGCCAGCAGTCCAGCCGGGGCTGCCTTTATGATTGAGCAGTTCTTC. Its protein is CASSPAGAAFMIEQFF.

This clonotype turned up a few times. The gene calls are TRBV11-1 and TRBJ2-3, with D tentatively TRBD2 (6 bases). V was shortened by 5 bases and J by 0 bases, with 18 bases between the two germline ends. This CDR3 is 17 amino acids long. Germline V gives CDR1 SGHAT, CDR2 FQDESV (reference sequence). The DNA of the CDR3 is TGTGCCAGCAGCCCCGCCCGACTAGACCCTAGCACAGATACGCAGTATTTT. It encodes CASSPARLDPSTDTQYF.

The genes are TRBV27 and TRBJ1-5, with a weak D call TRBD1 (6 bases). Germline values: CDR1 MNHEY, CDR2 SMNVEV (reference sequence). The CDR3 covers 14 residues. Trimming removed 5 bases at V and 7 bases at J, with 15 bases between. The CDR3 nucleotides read TGTGCCAGCAGTCCAATACAGGGAACCCAGCCCCAGCATTTT. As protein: CASSPIQGTQPQHF.

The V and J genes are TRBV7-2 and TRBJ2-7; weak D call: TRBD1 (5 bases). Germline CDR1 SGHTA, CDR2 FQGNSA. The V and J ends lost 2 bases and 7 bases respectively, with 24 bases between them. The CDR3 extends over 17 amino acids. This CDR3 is CASSLSGFGASVQEQYF. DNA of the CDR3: TGTGCCAGCAGCTTATCTGGCTTTGGGGCTTCTGTGCAAGAGCAGTACTTC.

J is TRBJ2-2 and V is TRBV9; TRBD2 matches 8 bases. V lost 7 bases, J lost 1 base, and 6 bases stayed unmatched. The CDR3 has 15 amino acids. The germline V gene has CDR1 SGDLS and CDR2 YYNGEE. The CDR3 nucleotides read TGTGCCAGCGAAAGCGGGAGTGAGAACACCGGGGAGCTGTTTTTT. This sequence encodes CASESGSENTGELFF.

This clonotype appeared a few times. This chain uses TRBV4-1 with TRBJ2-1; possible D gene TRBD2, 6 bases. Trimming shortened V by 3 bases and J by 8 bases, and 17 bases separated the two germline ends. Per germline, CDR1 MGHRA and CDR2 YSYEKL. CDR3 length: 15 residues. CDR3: CASSQGGLFRDEQFF. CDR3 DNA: TGCGCCAGCAGCCAGGGGGGACTTTTTAGGGATGAGCAGTTCTTC.

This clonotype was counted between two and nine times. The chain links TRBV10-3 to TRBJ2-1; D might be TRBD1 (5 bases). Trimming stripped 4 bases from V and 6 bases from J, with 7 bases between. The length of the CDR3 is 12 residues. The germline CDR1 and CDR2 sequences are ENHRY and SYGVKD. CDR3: CAISVGANEQFF. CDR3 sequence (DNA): TGTGCCATCAGTGTAGGGGCCAATGAGCAGTTCTTC.

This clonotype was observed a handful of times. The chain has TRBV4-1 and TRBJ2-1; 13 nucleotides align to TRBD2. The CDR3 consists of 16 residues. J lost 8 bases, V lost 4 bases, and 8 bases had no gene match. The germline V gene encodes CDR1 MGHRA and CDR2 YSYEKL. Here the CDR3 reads CASSLLGLAGKDEQFF. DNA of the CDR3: TGCGCCAGCAGCCTACTGGGACTAGCGGGGAAGGATGAGCAGTTCTTC.

CDR3 in amino acids: CSARDSFFGPYNEQFF. CDR3 nucleotides: TGCAGTGCTAGAGATAGCTTTTTCGGGCCTTACAATGAGCAGTTCTTC. The J gene is TRBJ2-1, the V gene TRBV20-1; D gene unclear. The V gene's germline CDR1 is DFQATT and CDR2 SNEGSKA (reference sequence). This CDR3 contains 16 residues. Trimming removed 0 bases at V and 4 bases at J, with 16 bases between.

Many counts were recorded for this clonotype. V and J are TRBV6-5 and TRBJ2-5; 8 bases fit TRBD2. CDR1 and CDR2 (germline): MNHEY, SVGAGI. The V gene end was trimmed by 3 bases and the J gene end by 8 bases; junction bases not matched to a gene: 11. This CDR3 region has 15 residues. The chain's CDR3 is CASSYSTGGLDTQYF. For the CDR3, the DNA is TGTGCCAGCAGTTATTCGACGGGAGGGTTAGACACCCAGTACTTC.

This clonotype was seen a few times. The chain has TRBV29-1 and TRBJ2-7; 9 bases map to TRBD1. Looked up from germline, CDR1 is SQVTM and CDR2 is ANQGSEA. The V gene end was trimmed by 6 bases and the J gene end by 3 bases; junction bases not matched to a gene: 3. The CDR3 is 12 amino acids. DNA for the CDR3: TGCAGCGTAGCGGACAGGGGCTACGAGCAGTACTTC. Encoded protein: CSVADRGYEQYF.

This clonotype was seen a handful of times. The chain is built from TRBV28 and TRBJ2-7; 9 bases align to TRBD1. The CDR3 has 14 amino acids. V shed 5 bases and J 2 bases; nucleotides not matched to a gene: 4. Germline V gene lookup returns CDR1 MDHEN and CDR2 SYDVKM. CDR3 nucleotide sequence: TGTGCCAGCAGTGGGGACAGGGAGGCCTACGAGCAGTACTTC. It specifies CASSGDREAYEQYF.

Here the CDR3 DNA reads TGTGCCAGCAGTTACTCGATATCCCCACCGGGGGTGGACAAAAACATTCAGTACTTC. Translating gives CASSYSISPPGVDKNIQYF. This chain uses TRBV6-2 or TRBV6-3 with TRBJ2-4; the D gene is possibly TRBD2 (6 bases). V shed 0 bases and J shed 3 bases, with 21 bases lying between them. CDR1 and CDR2 (germline): MNHEY, SVGEGT. The CDR3 runs to 19 residues.